The clone carrying this T cell receptor beta chain showed up just a few times. What it recognizes is unknown. The RNA, about 0.45 to 1 ug, was put through reverse transcription using random hexamers. An immunoSEQ multiplex PCR amplified TCR beta CDR3 over 54 Vbeta and 13 Jbeta. TCRdb re-called the immunoSEQ multiplex PCR reads with MiXCR, one entry per CDR3 protein. The table has about 300,000 distinct CDR3 sequences, approximately 84% seen once. In contrast to the negatively isolated CD8+ and CD4+ T cells, TEMRA cells were FACS-enriched. Germline V gene data show CDR1 as SGHDT and CDR2 as YYEEEE. Trimming took off 0 bases at V and 5 bases at J, with 6 bases between the two ends. This CDR3 spans 13 amino acids. This sample was included in a study of CD8 T cells in Susac syndrome. Findings and caveats of the study: The number of individuals included in the study's TCR sequencing and HLA analysis was acknowledged as relatively small.

The source material was CD8+ T cells from PBMCs. The TCR was taken from a human donor with multiple sclerosis. This sequence joins TRBV5-6 and TRBJ2-1; D is possibly TRBD1 (5 bases). The CDR3, as DNA: TGTGCCAGCAGCTTGGGGACAAACAATGAGCAGTTCTTC. This translates into CASSLGTNNEQFF.